This T cell receptor (beta chain) was identified during a study of Ad26.COV2.S vaccination and SARS-CoV-2 variants. Study at large: Vaccine-arm donor from the placebo-controlled COV1001 Ad26.COV2.S trial.

Data came from immunoSEQ multiplex PCR; TCRdb stores just in-frame clones and leaves some out. Of about 350,000 clones in the sample, 80% to 90% were seen once. Germline trimming cut 5 bases from V and 4 bases from J; bases unmatched to any gene: 6. This CDR3 is built from 15 residues. The V gene's germline CDR1 is SGHTA and CDR2 FQGNSA. Noted treatment: about 20 received Ad26.COV2.S at low or high dose, single or two shots; 5 received placebo; per-sample allocation not given. It was on day 63 after the first vaccine or placebo injection that samples were taken. Ad26.COV2.S expressed prefusion-stabilized spike from the original Wuhan strain. Findings of the study overall: Substantial breadth in spike-specific CD8+ and CD4+ T cell responses was reportedly seen after vaccination. Ad26.COV2.S recipients had broader spike-specific TCRs (P = 0.0014).

Turning to this clone: Its antigen is currently unknown.

The sample in question was peripheral blood, obtained in a trial of Ad26.COV2.S vaccine versus placebo. The chain couples TRBV7-2 to TRBJ2-2; 8 bases are shared with TRBD1. This sequence was found in a person aged 18-60 years who received the Ad26.COV2.S COVID-19 vaccine or a placebo. Here the CDR3 reads CASSPLTGATGELFF. As DNA, the CDR3 is TGTGCCAGCAGCCCGCTGACAGGGGCCACCGGGGAGCTGTTTTTT.